The source of this TCR beta chain is a study of blood T cell repertoires in COVID-19. V lost 6 bases and J 5 bases, leaving 11 bases between the germline ends. There are 12 residues in the CDR3. The germline V gene encodes CDR1 MNHEY and CDR2 SVGAGI. Authors' methods: How many nucleated cells were present was estimated from reference gene primer amplification. Assay used: immunoSEQ multiplex PCR; TCRdb lists only in-frame clones, some missing. The V and J calls and clone size are taken from that table; D and trimming were inferred from the DNA. The data show around 72,000 clones, approximately 85% seen once.

The receptor was derived from a man between 45 and 60 years old with acute or convalescent COVID-19. The sample taken for sequencing was peripheral blood. The genes are TRBV6-5 and TRBJ2-7, with D unclear. Written as DNA, the CDR3 is TGTGCCAGCAGCAGATCAGGAAACGAGCAGTACTTC. Protein sequence: CASSRSGNEQYF.